What follows is one T cell receptor beta chain and its context. Its antigen remains unknown. Clones were sequenced by immunoSEQ multiplex PCR, and TCRdb holds only the in-frame ones, with some missing. The data hold more than 8,000 clones, with 55% to 65% observed a single time. The data were taken from a study of radiation and T cells in renal cell carcinoma. General study points: Only small tumor regions of about 1.1 g were sampled. Irradiated tumors had higher TCR clonality than control tumors.

As for treatment: treatment-naive control, cytoreductive nephrectomy. Control samples are tumors resected by cytoreductive nephrectomy without prior radiation. Control tumor donors were several females and 11 males, median age around 54 years. The CDR3 is 12 amino acids. Germline V gene lookup returns CDR1 MNHEY and CDR2 SVGAGI. Trimming shortened V by 7 bases and J by 9 bases, and 15 bases separated the two germline ends. The clonotype comes from a man aged 55 to 70 with renal cell carcinoma. Source: tumor tissue, taken from a patient whose treatment was nephrectomy without radiotherapy. This rearrangement joins TRBV6-5 to TRBJ1-1, with D unresolved. CDR3 DNA: TGTGCCAGCACCTCAACGGCATCCCAAGCTTTCTTT. This encodes CASTSTASQAFF.